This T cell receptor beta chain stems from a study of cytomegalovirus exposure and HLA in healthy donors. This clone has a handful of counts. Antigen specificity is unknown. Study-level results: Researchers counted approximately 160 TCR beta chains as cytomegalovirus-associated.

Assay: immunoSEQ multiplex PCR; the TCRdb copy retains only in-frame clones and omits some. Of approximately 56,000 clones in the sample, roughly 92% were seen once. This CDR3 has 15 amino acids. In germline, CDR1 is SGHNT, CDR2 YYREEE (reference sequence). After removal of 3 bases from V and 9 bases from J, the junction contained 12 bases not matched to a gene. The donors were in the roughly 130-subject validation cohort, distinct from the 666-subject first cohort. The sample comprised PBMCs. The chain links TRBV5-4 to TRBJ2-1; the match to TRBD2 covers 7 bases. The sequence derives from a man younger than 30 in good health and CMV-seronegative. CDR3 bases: TGTGCCAGCAGCTCACGACTAGCCCCAGGCAGTGAGCAGTTCTTC. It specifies CASSSRLAPGSEQFF. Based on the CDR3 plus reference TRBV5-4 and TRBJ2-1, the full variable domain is ETGVTQSPTHLIKTRGQQVTLRCSSQSGHNTVSWYQQALGQGPQFIFQYYREEENGRGNFPPRFSGLQFPNYSSELNVNALELDDSALYLCASSSRLAPGSEQFFGPGTRLTVL.